This TCR beta chain was captured by sequencing in a study of OX40 agonist ivuxolimab in advanced cancers. For the study in its entirety: Ivuxolimab, which targeted the costimulatory receptor OX40 (CD134), was an agonistic, fully human IgG2 monoclonal antibody. Intravenous ivuxolimab was administered to patients every 2 weeks at six dose levels: 0.01, 0.1, 0.3, 1.5, 3 and 10 mg/kg. Of the approximately 54 patients in dose escalation, about 20 had hepatocellular carcinoma, around 15 had melanoma, 9 had renal cell carcinoma and 9 had head and neck cancer. The dose-escalation cohort was 82.7% male with a mean age of about 60 years, ranging from about 23 to 85. Patients were allowed to have had prior anti-PD-1, anti-PD-L1 or anti-CTLA-4 therapy, and 40% of the dose-escalation patients had been treated with checkpoint inhibitors. Partial responses were achieved by three dose-escalation patients, of whom one had hepatocellular carcinoma and two had cutaneous melanoma. The purpose of peripheral TCRbeta sequencing was to test whether ivuxolimab changed TCR sequence diversity and led to clonal T-cell expansion. The monotherapy dose-escalation portion (N = 52 patients) of the phase I ivuxolimab trial is reported in the paper.

Summary of the overall study and its limitations: After ivuxolimab, more expanded clones were found on average in CD8+ T cells than in CD4+ T cells. Low levels of normalized T-cell clonal expansion were also shown by some nonresponding patients. The antigen specificity of the peripheral T cells that underwent clonal expansion was not determined. At doses from 0.1 to 3.0 mg/kg, clonal expansion was seen in both CD4+ and CD8+ blood T cells between baseline and week 6. In the 0.1-3.0 mg/kg groups, partial responders were among the patients with the lowest normalized peripheral clonal expansion, particularly in CD8+ T cells.

Concerning this clone itself: Its recognized antigen is unknown. Per-nucleotide qualities are absent, and no much larger clonotype sits a single base away.

The trial excluded patients who had a history of autoimmune disease or who were on systemic immunosuppression. Peripheral blood for TCR sequencing was drawn from every dose cohort at baseline, at cycle 4 day 1 and at cycle 7 day 1. The samples were taken from a phase I, first-in-human, multicenter, open-label dose-escalation trial of ivuxolimab. Adults with locally advanced or metastatic melanoma, renal cell, hepatocellular, or head and neck squamous cell carcinoma were enrolled in the trial. Before TCR sequencing, CD4+ and CD8+ T cells were separately sorted from peripheral blood. V is reduced by 1 base and J by 0 bases, leaving a spacing of 17 bases between them. Measured from the cysteine to the phenylalanine, the CDR3 is 18 residues long. Here the CDR3 DNA is all that survives: 54 bases in frame from base 1. For sequencing of the TCRbeta CDR3 region, genomic DNA was extracted from the sorted cells. TCRbeta CDR3 regions were sequenced using the immunoSEQ Assay. This immuneACCESS table, as held by TCRdb, lists in-frame sequences with V and J called but not all clones. Of the missing ones, under half trace to an unresolved V gene in checked studies; the others have no known cause. The sample yields approximately 82,000 clones; around 83% were counted once. Clones ranked in the top ten supply around 2.4% of the sample.

The chain is assembled from TRBV5-3 and TRBJ2-1, with the D gene not clear enough to name. TRBV5-3 qualifies as an ORF whose function is uncertain. This sample comprised CD4+ or CD8+ T cells sorted from blood, obtained in a trial of the OX40 agonist ivuxolimab. The receptor was derived from an adult with an advanced solid tumor such as melanoma, head and neck, liver or kidney cancer. The bases read TGTGCCAGAAGCTTGTGGAAGACACTTTCCAACTCCTACAATGAGCAGTTCTTC. Its protein product is CARSLWKTLSNSYNEQFF.